This passage covers 18 T cell receptor beta chains from one sample sequenced in a study. From the 5' RACE reads, TCRdb called clonotypes with MiXCR, one entry per CDR3 protein. The data contain roughly 55,000 distinct CDR3 sequences, over 20% of them singletons. The specimen was tumor-infiltrating naive CD4+ T cells sorted from the breast tumor. Subset noted: naive CD4+ T cells, CD4+CD45RA+CD25-. The receptors derive from a female donor with breast cancer.

The rearrangement links TRBV5-1 to TRBJ2-1; 12 nucleotides match TRBD1. The CDR3 is 16 residues long. Germline assignment: CDR1 SGHRS and CDR2 YFSETQ. V shed 0 bases, J shed 15 bases, and the junction held 13 bases outside the gene matches. In DNA, the CDR3 is TGCGCCAGCAGCTTGGGGCCGGGACAGGGGGCGAGATTTATGTTCTTC. It encodes CASSLGPGQGARFMFF. Variable domain in full (rest from reference TRBV5-1 and TRBJ2-1): KAGVTQTPRYLIKTRGQQVTLSCSPISGHRSVSWYQQTPGQGLQFLFEYFSETQRNKGNFPGRFSGRQFSNSRSEMNVSTLELGDSALYLCASSLGPGQGARFMFFGPGTRLTVL.

The chain uses TRBV5-1 and TRBJ1-4; D is possibly TRBD1 (5 bases). The germline CDR1 and CDR2 sequences are SGHRS and YFSETQ. Trimming shortened V by 1 base and J by 6 bases, and 13 bases separated the two germline ends. The CDR3 is 15 residues long. DNA of the CDR3: TGCGCCAGCAGCTTGATGGGGACCTCTCATGAAAAACTGTTTTTT. This encodes CASSLMGTSHEKLFF. Full variable domain (rest looked up from reference TRBV5-1 and TRBJ1-4): KAGVTQTPRYLIKTRGQQVTLSCSPISGHRSVSWYQQTPGQGLQFLFEYFSETQRNKGNFPGRFSGRQFSNSRSEMNVSTLELGDSALYLCASSLMGTSHEKLFFGSGTQLSVL.

This clonotype was seen a few times. V gene TRBV6-5 combines with J gene TRBJ2-7, with D tentatively TRBD1 (6 bases). The CDR3 is 15 amino acids. V lost 2 bases and J 0 bases, leaving 11 bases between the germline ends. Germline CDR1 is MNHEY and CDR2 is SVGAGI. Here the CDR3 DNA reads TGTGCCAGCAGTTACCGAGGGGGAAGCTCCTACGAGCAGTACTTC. It yields the protein CASSYRGGSSYEQYF.

This rearrangement joins TRBV5-1 to TRBJ2-1; D is ambiguous. In germline, CDR1 is SGHRS, CDR2 YFSETQ. The CDR3 covers 11 residues. V shed 0 bases and J shed 10 bases, with 5 bases lying between them. The CDR3 DNA reads TGCGCCAGCAGCTTGGACTGGGAGCAGTTCTTC. Protein: CASSLDWEQFF.

Worth noting for this clonotype: In this CDR3 the conserved last residue, phenylalanine or tryptophan, is missing, so a read error is likely. The rearrangement joins TRBV20-1 to TRBJ2-7, with 13 bases that match TRBD2. This CDR3 spans 15 amino acids. With V trimmed by 0 bases and J by 3 bases, 2 bases remained unmatched. The germline gives CDR1 DFQATT, CDR2 SNEGSKA (reference sequence). In DNA form, the CDR3 reads TGCAGTGCTAGAGATGGGACTAGCGGGATCTACGAGCAGTACCTC. It encodes CSARDGTSGIYEQYL.

This sequence joins TRBV7-2 and TRBJ2-6; unclear D gene. With 1 base removed from V and 0 bases from J, the gap between germline ends came to 4 bases. This CDR3 has 15 residues. CDR1 is SGHTA and CDR2 is FQGNSA in the germline V gene. Written as DNA, the CDR3 is TGTGCCAGCAGCTTAGACCTCTCTGGGGCCAACGTCCTGACTTTC. It is translated as CASSLDLSGANVLTF.

Many counts were recorded for this clonotype. This rearrangement joins TRBV5-1 to TRBJ2-7, with 8 bases that match TRBD1. Germline CDR1 and CDR2: SGHRS and YFSETQ. The CDR3 length is 18 residues. With V trimmed by 1 base and J by 0 bases, 12 bases remained unmatched. The CDR3 loop is CASSLRGQGLSSSYEQYF. The CDR3 DNA reads as TGCGCCAGCAGCTTGCGAGGACAGGGTTTATCAAGCTCCTACGAGCAGTACTTC.

Ten or more counts support this clonotype. The rearrangement uses TRBV6-2 or TRBV6-3 and TRBJ1-5; TRBD1 matches at 7 bases. Trimming removed 5 bases from V and 7 bases from J; junction bases left unmatched: 11. Germline values: CDR1 MNHEY, CDR2 SVGEGT. The CDR3 is 15 residues long. This CDR3 is CASSRIGTARQPQHF. The CDR3 coding sequence is TGTGCCAGCAGTCGTATAGGGACAGCGCGACAGCCCCAGCATTTT.

The chain is built from TRBV6-1 and TRBJ2-2; D is perhaps TRBD1 or TRBD2 (5 bases each). V was trimmed by 6 bases and J by 5 bases, leaving 10 bases between them. The germline V gene has CDR1 MNHNS and CDR2 SASEGT. The CDR3 contains 13 residues. Here the CDR3 reads CASRLWGTGELFF. CDR3 nucleotide sequence: TGTGCCAGCAGATTATGGGGGACCGGGGAGCTGTTTTTT.

The V call is TRBV5-1, the J call TRBJ1-1, with 9 positions matching TRBD1. The junction had 4 bases not matched to a gene; V was cut back by 0 bases and J by 1 base. Germline V gene data show CDR1 as SGHRS and CDR2 as YFSETQ. The CDR3 is made up of 16 amino acids. CDR3 amino acids: CASSLAGDRENTEAFF. In DNA form, the CDR3 reads TGCGCCAGCAGCTTGGCCGGGGACAGGGAGAACACTGAAGCTTTCTTT.

This clonotype appeared a few times. The chain links TRBV3-1 to TRBJ2-1, with 15 nucleotides matching TRBD2. Germline V gene data show CDR1 as LGHDT and CDR2 as YNNKEL (reference sequence). CDR3 length equals 14 residues. Germline trimming cut 6 bases from V and 7 bases from J; bases unmatched to any gene: 1. The CDR3 DNA is TGTGCCAGCAGAGGGACTAGCGGGGGGAATGAGCAGTTCTTC. It specifies CASRGTSGGNEQFF.

The chain employs TRBV9 and TRBJ2-3, with D perhaps matching TRBD2 (5 bases). Germline V gene data show CDR1 as SGDLS and CDR2 as YYNGEE. Deletions cut 0 bases from V and 2 bases from J, with 13 bases between. The CDR3 sequence is 16 residues long. The CDR3 nucleotides are TGTGCCAGCAGCGTAGACCCTAGCAGAATCACAGATACGCAGTATTTT. Amino acid sequence: CASSVDPSRITDTQYF.

Of note for this clonotype: Compared with germline, one end of the junction differs, possibly owing to a read error. The chain has TRBV7-8 and TRBJ1-1, with D uncertain. In germline, CDR1 is SGHVS, CDR2 FQNEAQ. The length of the CDR3 is 12 residues. CDR3 sequence (DNA): TGTGCCAGCAGCTTAAGTTACACTAAAGCTTTCTTT. This sequence encodes CASSLSYTKAFF.

This clonotype has a single count. Sequence at one end of the junction differs from germline and may be a read error. V and J are TRBV7-9 and TRBJ2-6, with D possibly being TRBD1 or TRBD2 (5 bases each). The CDR3 extends over 16 amino acids. Germline V gene sequence: CDR1 SEHNR, CDR2 FQNEAQ (reference sequence). In DNA form, the CDR3 reads TGTGCCAGCAGCTCGGGATCCCCTCCTGGGGCCAACGCCCTGACTTTC. Its translation is CASSSGSPPGANALTF.

The chain has TRBV5-5 and TRBJ1-1; tentatively, D is TRBD1 (5 bases). CDR1 is SGHKS and CDR2 is YYEKEE in the germline V gene (reference sequence). With 4 bases removed from V and 6 bases from J, the gap between germline ends came to 16 bases. This CDR3 has 14 amino acids. The CDR3: CASSVRVGRAEAFF. Here the CDR3 DNA reads TGTGCCAGCAGCGTCAGGGTTGGGAGAGCTGAAGCTTTCTTT.

The chain carries TRBV6-2 or TRBV6-3 and TRBJ1-5; 8 bases are shared with TRBD1. Germline V gene data show CDR1 as MNHEY and CDR2 as SVGEGT. The V segment lost 4 bases and the J segment 8 bases; nucleotides outside the gene matches: 10. The CDR3 covers 15 residues. The CDR3: CASSWGQVVSKPQHF. CDR3 bases: TGTGCCAGCAGTTGGGGACAGGTTGTCAGCAAGCCCCAGCATTTT.

This clonotype has a handful of counts. This chain connects TRBV20-1 to TRBJ1-2; no definite D call. This CDR3 is built from 12 residues. CDR1 is DFQATT, CDR2 SNEGSKA, per germline (reference sequence). The V end lost 6 bases, the J end lost 4 bases, and 12 bases lay between the germline ends. The CDR3 DNA follows: TGCAGTGCCCTCCATGGGTCCTATGGCTACACCTTC. It translates to CSALHGSYGYTF.

This clonotype occurred many times. The gene calls are TRBV5-1 and TRBJ2-2; 7 nucleotides line up with TRBD2. V was pared by 4 bases and J by 0 bases, with 3 bases of the junction left unmatched. CDR3 size: 15 residues. Germline loops: CDR1 SGHRS, CDR2 YFSETQ. CDR3 DNA: TGCGCCAGCAGCATGACTAGCCCGAACACCGGGGAGCTGTTTTTT. It translates to CASSMTSPNTGELFF.